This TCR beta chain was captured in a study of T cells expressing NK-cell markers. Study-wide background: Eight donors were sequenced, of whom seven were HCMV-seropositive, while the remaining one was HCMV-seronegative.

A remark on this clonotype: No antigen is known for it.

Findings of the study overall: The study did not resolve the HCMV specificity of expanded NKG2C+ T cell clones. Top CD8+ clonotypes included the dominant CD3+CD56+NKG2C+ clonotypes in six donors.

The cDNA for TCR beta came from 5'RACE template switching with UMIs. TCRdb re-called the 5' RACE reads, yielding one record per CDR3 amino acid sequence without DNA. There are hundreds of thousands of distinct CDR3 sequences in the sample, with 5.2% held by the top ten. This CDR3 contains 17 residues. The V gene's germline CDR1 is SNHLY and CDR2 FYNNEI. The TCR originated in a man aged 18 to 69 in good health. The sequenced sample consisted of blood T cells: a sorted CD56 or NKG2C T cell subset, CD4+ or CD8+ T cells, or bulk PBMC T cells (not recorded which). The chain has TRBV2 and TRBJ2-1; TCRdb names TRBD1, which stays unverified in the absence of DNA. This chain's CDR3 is CASSAVALGRLGNEQFF.